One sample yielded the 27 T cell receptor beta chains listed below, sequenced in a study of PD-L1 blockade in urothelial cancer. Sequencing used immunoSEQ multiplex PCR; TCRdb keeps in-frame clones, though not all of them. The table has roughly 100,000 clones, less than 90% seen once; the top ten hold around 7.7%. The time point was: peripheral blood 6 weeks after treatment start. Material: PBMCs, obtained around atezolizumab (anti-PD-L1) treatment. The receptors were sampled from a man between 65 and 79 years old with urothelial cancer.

CDR3 region: CASSLAGGSGANVLTF. The CDR3 nucleotides read TGTGCCAGCAGCTTAGCAGGGGGCTCTGGGGCCAACGTCCTGACTTTC. The chain has TRBV11-2 and TRBJ2-6; TRBD1 matches 7 bases. From germline, CDR1 is SGHAT and CDR2 FQNNGV. The CDR3 spans 16 residues. V shed 1 base and J 0 bases; nucleotides not matched to a gene: 0.

In nucleotides, the CDR3 is TGTGCCAGCAGCTTAGTGAGCCCCAGGGACGAGCAGTACTTC. This sequence encodes CASSLVSPRDEQYF. The chain employs TRBV11-3 and TRBJ2-7; D is possibly TRBD1 (5 bases). The ends were cut back, 1 base at V and 5 bases at J, with 12 bases in the middle. The CDR3 is 14 amino acids. CDR1 and CDR2 from the germline V gene are SGHNT and YENEEA.

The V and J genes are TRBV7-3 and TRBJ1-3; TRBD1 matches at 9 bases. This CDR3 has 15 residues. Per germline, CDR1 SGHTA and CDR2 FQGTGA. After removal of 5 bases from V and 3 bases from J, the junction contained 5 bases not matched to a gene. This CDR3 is CASSRTGEIGNTIYF. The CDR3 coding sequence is TGTGCCAGCAGCCGGACAGGGGAAATTGGAAACACCATATATTTT. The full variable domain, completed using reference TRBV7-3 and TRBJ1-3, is GAGVSQTPSNKVTEKGKYVELRCDPISGHTALYWYRQSLGQGPEFLIYFQGTGAADDSGLPNDRFFAVRPEGSVSTLKIQRTERGDSAVYLCASSRTGEIGNTIYFGEGSWLTVV.

CDR3 DNA sequence: TGTGCCTGGAGTGTACAGGGTCGTGAAAAACTGTTTTTT. Translating it yields CAWSVQGREKLFF. This rearrangement joins TRBV30 to TRBJ1-4; the D gene is possibly TRBD1 (6 bases). The V gene's germline CDR1 is GTSNPN and CDR2 SVGIG (reference sequence). V lost 0 bases and J 7 bases, leaving 9 bases between the germline ends. The CDR3 totals 13 residues.

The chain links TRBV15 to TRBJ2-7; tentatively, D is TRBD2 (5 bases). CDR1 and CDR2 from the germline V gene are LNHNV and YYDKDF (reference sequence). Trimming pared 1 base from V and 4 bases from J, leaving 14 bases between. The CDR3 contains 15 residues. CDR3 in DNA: TGTGCCACCAGCAGAGCCAGGTCCTCGGGGTACGAGCAGTACTTC. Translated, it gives CATSRARSSGYEQYF.

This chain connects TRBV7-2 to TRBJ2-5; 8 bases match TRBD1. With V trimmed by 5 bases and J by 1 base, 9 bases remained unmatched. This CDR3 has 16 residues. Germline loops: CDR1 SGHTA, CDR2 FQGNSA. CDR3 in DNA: TGTGCCAGCAGCAGTCGGACAGGGACGTTCCAAGAGACCCAGTACTTC. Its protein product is CASSSRTGTFQETQYF.

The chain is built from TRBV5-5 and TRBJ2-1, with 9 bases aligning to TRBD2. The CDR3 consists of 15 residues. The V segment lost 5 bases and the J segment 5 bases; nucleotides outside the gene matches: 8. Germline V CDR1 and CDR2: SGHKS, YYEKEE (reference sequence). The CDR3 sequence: CASRMGLAGNNEQFF. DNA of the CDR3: TGTGCCAGCAGAATGGGGCTAGCGGGGAACAATGAGCAGTTCTTC.

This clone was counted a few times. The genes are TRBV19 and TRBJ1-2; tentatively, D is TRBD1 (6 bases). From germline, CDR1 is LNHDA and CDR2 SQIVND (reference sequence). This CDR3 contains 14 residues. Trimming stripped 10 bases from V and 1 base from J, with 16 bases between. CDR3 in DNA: TGTGCCACCAAGAGGGGCAGGGGTAACTATGGCTACACCTTC. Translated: CATKRGRGNYGYTF.

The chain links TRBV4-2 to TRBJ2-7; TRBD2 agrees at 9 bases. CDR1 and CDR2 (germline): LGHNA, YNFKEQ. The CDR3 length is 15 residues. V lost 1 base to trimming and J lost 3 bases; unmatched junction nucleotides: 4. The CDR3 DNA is TGTGCCAGCAGCCAAGCGACTAGCGGTCTCTACGAGCAGTACTTC. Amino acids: CASSQATSGLYEQYF.

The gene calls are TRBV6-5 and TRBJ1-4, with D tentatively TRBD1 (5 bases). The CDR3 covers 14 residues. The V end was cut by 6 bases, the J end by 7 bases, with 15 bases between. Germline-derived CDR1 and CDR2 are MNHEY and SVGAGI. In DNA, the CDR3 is TGTGCCAGCAGACGAAACGACCAGGGTGAAAAACTGTTTTTT. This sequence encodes CASRRNDQGEKLFF.

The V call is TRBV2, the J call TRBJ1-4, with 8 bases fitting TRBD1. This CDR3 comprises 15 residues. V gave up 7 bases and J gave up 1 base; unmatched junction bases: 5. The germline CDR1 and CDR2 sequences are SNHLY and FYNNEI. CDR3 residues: CASNLDRGTNEKLFF. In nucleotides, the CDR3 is TGTGCCAGCAATCTAGACAGGGGAACTAATGAAAAACTGTTTTTT.

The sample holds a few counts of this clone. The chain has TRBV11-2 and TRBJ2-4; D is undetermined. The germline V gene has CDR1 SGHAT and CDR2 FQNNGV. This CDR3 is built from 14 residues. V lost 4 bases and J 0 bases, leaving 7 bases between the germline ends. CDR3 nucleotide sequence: TGTGCCAGCAGCTCTAGACTAGCCAAAAACATTCAGTACTTC. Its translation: CASSSRLAKNIQYF.

The CDR3 sequence is CAWSYGEETQYF. In DNA, the CDR3 is TGTGCCTGGAGTTACGGAGAAGAGACCCAGTACTTC. V is TRBV30 and J is TRBJ2-5; D remains ambiguous. The germline V gene encodes CDR1 GTSNPN and CDR2 SVGIG (reference sequence). Trimming took off 2 bases at V and 3 bases at J, with 7 bases between the two ends. CDR3 length: 12 residues.

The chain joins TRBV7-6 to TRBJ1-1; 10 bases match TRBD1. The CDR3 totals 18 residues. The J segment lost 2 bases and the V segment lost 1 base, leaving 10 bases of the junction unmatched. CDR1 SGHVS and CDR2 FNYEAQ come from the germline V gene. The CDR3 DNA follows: TGTGCCAGCAGCTTAGAGTTGAGACAGGGGGCAGGCAACACTGAAGCTTTCTTT. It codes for CASSLELRQGAGNTEAFF.

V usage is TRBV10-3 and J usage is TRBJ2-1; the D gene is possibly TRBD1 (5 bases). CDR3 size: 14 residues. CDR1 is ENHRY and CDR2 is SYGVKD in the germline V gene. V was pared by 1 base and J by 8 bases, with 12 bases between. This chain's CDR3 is CAISELSRVDEQFF. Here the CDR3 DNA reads TGTGCCATCAGTGAGTTGAGCAGGGTTGATGAGCAGTTCTTC.

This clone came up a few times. CDR3 sequence reads: CASSQAVPGTSGAYEQYF. CDR3 DNA: TGCGCCAGCAGCCAAGCTGTCCCTGGGACTAGCGGGGCCTACGAGCAGTACTTC. V usage is TRBV4-3 and J usage is TRBJ2-7, with 13 bases aligning to TRBD2. CDR1 is LGHNA, CDR2 YSLEER, per germline. V lost 1 base, J lost 2 bases, and 8 bases stayed unmatched. The CDR3 loop spans 18 amino acids.

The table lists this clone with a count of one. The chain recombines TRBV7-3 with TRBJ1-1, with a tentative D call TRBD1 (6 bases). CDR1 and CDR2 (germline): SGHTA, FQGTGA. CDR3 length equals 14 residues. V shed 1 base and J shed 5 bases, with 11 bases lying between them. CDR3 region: CASSLNRDGTEAFF. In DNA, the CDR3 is TGTGCCAGCAGCTTAAACAGGGACGGAACTGAAGCTTTCTTT.

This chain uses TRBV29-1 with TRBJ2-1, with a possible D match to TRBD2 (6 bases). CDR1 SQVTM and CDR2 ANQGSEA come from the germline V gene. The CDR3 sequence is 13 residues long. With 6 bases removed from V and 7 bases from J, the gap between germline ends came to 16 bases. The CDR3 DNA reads TGCAGCGTCACCGGGACTGACCCTAATGAGCAGTTCTTC. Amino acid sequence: CSVTGTDPNEQFF.

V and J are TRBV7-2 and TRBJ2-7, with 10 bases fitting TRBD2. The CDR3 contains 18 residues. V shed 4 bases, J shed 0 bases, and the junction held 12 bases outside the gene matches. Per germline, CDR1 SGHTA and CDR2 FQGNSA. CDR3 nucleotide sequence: TGTGCCAGCAGCTCCCTCTTTGAGACTAGCGGGTTCTCCTACGAGCAGTACTTC. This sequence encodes CASSSLFETSGFSYEQYF.

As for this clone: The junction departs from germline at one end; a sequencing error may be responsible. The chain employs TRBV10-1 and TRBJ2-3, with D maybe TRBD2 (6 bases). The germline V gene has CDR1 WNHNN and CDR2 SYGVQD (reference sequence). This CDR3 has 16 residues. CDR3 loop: CPAFPGLGPSTDTQYF. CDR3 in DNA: TGTCCAGCATTTCCGGGACTCGGCCCAAGCACAGATACGCAGTATTTT.

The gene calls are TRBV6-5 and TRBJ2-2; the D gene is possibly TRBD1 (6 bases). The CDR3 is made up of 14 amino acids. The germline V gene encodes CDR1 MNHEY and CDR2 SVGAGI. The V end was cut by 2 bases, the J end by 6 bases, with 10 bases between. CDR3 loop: CASSYRTDPGELFF. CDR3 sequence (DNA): TGTGCCAGCAGTTACCGGACAGACCCCGGGGAGCTGTTTTTT.

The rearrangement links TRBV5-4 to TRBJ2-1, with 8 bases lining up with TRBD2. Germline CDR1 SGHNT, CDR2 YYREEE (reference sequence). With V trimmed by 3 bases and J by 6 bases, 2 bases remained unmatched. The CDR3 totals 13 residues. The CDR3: CASSWTSPNEQFF. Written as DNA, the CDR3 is TGTGCCAGCAGCTGGACTAGCCCCAATGAGCAGTTCTTC. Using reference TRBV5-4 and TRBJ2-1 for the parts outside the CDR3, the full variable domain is ETGVTQSPTHLIKTRGQQVTLRCSSQSGHNTVSWYQQALGQGPQFIFQYYREEENGRGNFPPRFSGLQFPNYSSELNVNALELDDSALYLCASSWTSPNEQFFGPGTRLTVL.

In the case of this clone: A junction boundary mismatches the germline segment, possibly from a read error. The CDR3 DNA reads as TGTGCTAGCAGCCTGTTAGCGGGAGGGCACCGAGGTGAGCAGTTCTTC. Amino acid sequence: CASSLLAGGHRGEQFF. V and J are TRBV7-7 and TRBJ2-1, with 11 bases that match TRBD2. The CDR3 is made up of 16 amino acids. Germline-derived CDR1 and CDR2 are SSHAT and FNYEAQ (reference sequence).

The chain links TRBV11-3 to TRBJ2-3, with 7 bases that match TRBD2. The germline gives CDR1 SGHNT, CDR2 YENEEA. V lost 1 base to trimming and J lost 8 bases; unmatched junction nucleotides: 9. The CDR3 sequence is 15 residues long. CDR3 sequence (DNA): TGTGCCAGCAGCTTAGGTGGGACTATTCACTTTACGCAGTATTTT. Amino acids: CASSLGGTIHFTQYF.

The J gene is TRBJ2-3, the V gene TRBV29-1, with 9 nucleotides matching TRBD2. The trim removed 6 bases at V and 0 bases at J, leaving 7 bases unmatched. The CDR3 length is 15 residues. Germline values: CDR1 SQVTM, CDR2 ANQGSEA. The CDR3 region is CSVAGGSSSTDTQYF. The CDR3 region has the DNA TGCAGCGTGGCGGGGGGGTCCTCTAGCACAGATACGCAGTATTTT.

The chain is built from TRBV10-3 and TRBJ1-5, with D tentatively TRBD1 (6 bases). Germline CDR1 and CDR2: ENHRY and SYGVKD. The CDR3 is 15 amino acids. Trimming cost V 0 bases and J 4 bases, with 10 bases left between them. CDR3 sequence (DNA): TGTGCCATCAGTGAGTCAGCAGGGGAAAATCAGCCCCAGCATTTT. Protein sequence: CAISESAGENQPQHF.

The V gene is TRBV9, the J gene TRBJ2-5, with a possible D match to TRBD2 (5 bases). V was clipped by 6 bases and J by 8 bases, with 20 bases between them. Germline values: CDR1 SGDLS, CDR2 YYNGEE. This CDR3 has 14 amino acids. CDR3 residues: CASTPDVKSGTQYF. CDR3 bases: TGTGCCAGCACCCCGGACGTTAAGTCGGGAACCCAGTACTTC.